Included here is one TCR beta chain sequence, with context. Its antigen remains unidentified. Profiled with immunoSEQ multiplex PCR; TCRdb holds only in-frame clones, not every one. This table holds under 20,000 clones, around 70% found once. The trim removed 1 base at V and 1 base at J, leaving 6 bases unmatched. The CDR3 consists of 16 residues. Germline CDR1 KGHSH, CDR2 LQKENI. The data originate from a study of CXCR4 blockade with PD-1 therapy in pancreatic cancer. Points from the study as a whole: Only TCRbeta chains were sequenced here. More frequent amino acid clones had more nucleotide rearrangements, suggesting convergent selection.

This TCR derives from a human donor with pancreatic ductal adenocarcinoma. The chain links TRBV18 to TRBJ1-1, with 7 bases that match TRBD1. The sequencing sample was made of tumor tissue. CDR3 residues: CASSPLYGQENTEAFF. In nucleotides, the CDR3 is TGTGCCAGCTCACCACTATATGGACAGGAGAACACTGAAGCTTTCTTT.